This T cell receptor (beta chain) derives from a study of regulatory T cells in long-lasting Graves disease. Through Arm-PCR of CDR3 regions and iRepertoire HTBI primers, TCR beta libraries were built. A single record per CDR3 protein comes from TCRdb applying MiXCR to the multiplex PCR reads. The sample yields 300,000 to 400,000 distinct CDR3 sequences, about a sixth seen once. This clonotype was detected ten times or more. Time point noted: newly diagnosed GD, antithyroid drugs for less than 3 months. RNA isolated from PBMCs was used to make the TCR library. The sequence derives from a female donor with Graves disease. Sequenced here: peripheral blood mononuclear cells (PBMCs), sampled at new diagnosis, from a patient treated with antithyroid drugs.

The CDR3 DNA reads TGTGCCAGCAGCTTGAGTCAGGGCAATGAGCAGTTCTTC. This sequence encodes CASSLSQGNEQFF. This rearrangement joins TRBV7-9 to TRBJ2-1, with D possibly being TRBD1 (5 bases). Germline V CDR1 and CDR2: SEHNR, FQNEAQ (reference sequence). The CDR3 sequence is 13 residues long. Trimming took off 3 bases at V and 6 bases at J, with 9 bases between the two ends. The complete variable domain, with remaining parts taken from reference TRBV7-9 and TRBJ2-1, reads DTGVSQNPRHKITKRGQNVTFRCDPISEHNRLYWYRQTLGQGPEFLTYFQNEAQLEKSRLLSDRFSAERPKGSFSTLEIQRTEQGDSAMYLCASSLSQGNEQFFGPGTRLTVL.